The next 19 T cell receptor beta chains were all read from a single sample in a study of blood T cell repertoires in COVID-19. Using immunoSEQ multiplex PCR, the repertoire was profiled, and TCRdb retains in-frame clones only, with some absent. The data hold 300,000 to 400,000 clones, with 85% to 90% observed a single time. Source material: peripheral blood. All receptors come from a woman in her 70s with COVID-19, enrolled during active disease.

CDR3 DNA: TGTGCCAGCAGTCTCCGACTAGCAGCAGATACGCAGTATTTT. Translating gives CASSLRLAADTQYF. This chain uses TRBV27 with TRBJ2-3, with TRBD2 matching 7 bases. The CDR3 contains 14 residues. The V gene's germline CDR1 is MNHEY and CDR2 SMNVEV (reference sequence). V lost 5 bases to trimming and J lost 4 bases; unmatched junction nucleotides: 6.

For the CDR3, the DNA is TGTGCCAGCAGTCCCGCCAGGGGGCGGGAAGGCTACACCTTC. Amino acid sequence: CASSPARGREGYTF. The chain uses TRBV28 and TRBJ1-2; TRBD1 agrees at 8 bases. V shed 5 bases, J shed 8 bases, and the junction held 10 bases outside the gene matches. The CDR3 has 14 residues. Germline loops: CDR1 MDHEN, CDR2 SYDVKM.

This chain connects TRBV6-2 or TRBV6-3 to TRBJ2-7, with D perhaps matching TRBD1 (6 bases). This CDR3 is built from 14 residues. Deletions cut 4 bases from V and 7 bases from J, with 17 bases between. The germline gives CDR1 MNHEY, CDR2 SVGEGT. In nucleotides, the CDR3 is TGTGCCAGCAGTTCTCAGGGGAATCCCAGGGAGCAGTACTTC. Its protein product is CASSSQGNPREQYF.

V gene TRBV9 combines with J gene TRBJ1-3, with D hard to call. In germline, CDR1 is SGDLS, CDR2 YYNGEE. The length of the CDR3 is 15 residues. Trimming took 3 bases from V and 0 from J, leaving 10 bases between them. Written as DNA, the CDR3 is TGTGCCAGCAGCGAGAGGGCCTTCTCTGGAAACACCATATATTTT. It codes for CASSERAFSGNTIYF.

The chain is built from TRBV13 and TRBJ1-2; 8 bases align to TRBD1. Per the germline V gene, CDR1 is PRHDT and CDR2 is FYEKMQ (reference sequence). V lost 0 bases, J lost 7 bases, and 10 bases stayed unmatched. This CDR3 is built from 16 residues. The CDR3 nucleotides are TGTGCCAGCAGCTTAGGTCAAGGGCAGGGGGCTCGTGGCTACACCTTC. It yields the protein CASSLGQGQGARGYTF.

The J gene is TRBJ1-1, the V gene TRBV7-9; weak D call: TRBD1 (5 bases). Germline CDR1 is SEHNR and CDR2 is FQNEAQ (reference sequence). The CDR3 has 17 residues. The V end was cut by 1 base, the J end by 5 bases, with 20 bases between. The CDR3: CASSLGREASRGTEAFF. CDR3 nucleotide sequence: TGTGCCAGCAGCTTAGGCAGGGAGGCGTCGCGAGGGACTGAAGCTTTCTTT.

The V call is TRBV7-2, the J call TRBJ1-2; weak D call: TRBD1 (6 bases). Germline V lookup: CDR1 SGHTA, CDR2 FQGNSA. The germline V and J ends were trimmed by 3 bases and 5 bases, with 25 bases remaining between them. The CDR3 spans 18 residues. The CDR3 here is CASSFKWDTGLGGYGYTF. For the CDR3, the DNA is TGTGCCAGCAGCTTCAAGTGGGACACAGGATTAGGTGGATATGGCTACACCTTC.

This clone has a single count. The chain couples TRBV10-3 to TRBJ1-1; 7 bases align to TRBD1. Germline loops: CDR1 ENHRY, CDR2 SYGVKD. V trimming: 6 bases; J trimming: 6 bases; junction bases outside the gene matches: 1. This CDR3 is 11 amino acids long. The CDR3 protein is CAISQGAEAFF. The CDR3 coding sequence is TGTGCCATCAGCCAGGGGGCTGAAGCTTTCTTT.

The rearrangement links TRBV28 to TRBJ2-3; D is ambiguous. Per the germline V gene, CDR1 is MDHEN and CDR2 is SYDVKM. There are 15 residues in the CDR3. The V and J ends lost 2 bases and 4 bases respectively, with 13 bases between them. The CDR3 region has the DNA TGTGCCAGCAGTTTAATCGGAGTTGGGTCAGATACGCAGTATTTT. It translates to CASSLIGVGSDTQYF.

This clone showed up just a few times. The rearrangement joins TRBV2 to TRBJ1-5; TRBD1 agrees at 12 bases. J was trimmed by 7 bases and V by 6 bases; bases with no gene match: 13. The CDR3 extends over 17 amino acids. Per germline, CDR1 SNHLY and CDR2 FYNNEI. This CDR3 reads CASSPGIGTGGRQPQHF. The DNA of the CDR3 is TGTGCCAGCAGCCCTGGGATAGGGACAGGGGGCAGACAGCCCCAGCATTTT.

This chain uses TRBV18 with TRBJ2-7; D may be TRBD1 (6 bases). Germline CDR1 and CDR2: KGHSH and LQKENI. The CDR3 spans 12 residues. V was clipped by 6 bases and J by 2 bases, with 8 bases between them. The CDR3 sequence: CASSGQTYEQYF. CDR3 nucleotide sequence: TGTGCCAGCTCGGGACAAACCTACGAGCAGTACTTC.

The rearrangement joins TRBV7-8 to TRBJ1-5, with D unresolved. V was clipped by 5 bases and J by 8 bases, with 13 bases between them. This CDR3 is built from 13 residues. The V gene's germline CDR1 is SGHVS and CDR2 FQNEAQ. The CDR3 reads CASSPSSGKPQHF. CDR3 in DNA: TGTGCCAGCAGCCCCTCAAGCGGGAAGCCCCAGCATTTT.

This chain connects TRBV5-1 to TRBJ1-1, with 9 bases identical to TRBD1. Germline loops: CDR1 SGHRS, CDR2 YFSETQ. This CDR3 has 16 residues. Trimming took 3 bases from V and 3 from J; bases not matched to a gene: 9. Written as DNA, the CDR3 is TGCGCCAGCAGCTATAGTCCCACAGGGGGCCACACTGAAGCTTTCTTT. It is translated as CASSYSPTGGHTEAFF. Full variable domain (missing parts from reference TRBV5-1 and TRBJ1-1): KAGVTQTPRYLIKTRGQQVTLSCSPISGHRSVSWYQQTPGQGLQFLFEYFSETQRNKGNFPGRFSGRQFSNSRSEMNVSTLELGDSALYLCASSYSPTGGHTEAFFGQGTRLTVV.

The rearrangement links TRBV18 to TRBJ1-1; unclear D gene. The CDR3 is 14 residues long. Trimming took 3 bases from V and 1 from J, leaving 9 bases between them. Germline lookup yields CDR1 KGHSH and CDR2 LQKENI. The CDR3 reads CASSPGIQNTEAFF. CDR3 in DNA: TGTGCCAGCTCACCCGGGATACAGAACACTGAAGCTTTCTTT.

The rearrangement joins TRBV5-1 to TRBJ1-1; tentative D call: TRBD1 (5 bases). The CDR3 extends over 13 amino acids. The V end lost 6 bases, the J end lost 0 bases, and 9 bases lay between the germline ends. Germline V lookup: CDR1 SGHRS, CDR2 YFSETQ. The CDR3 reads CASTPTVNTEAFF. CDR3 nucleotide sequence: TGCGCCAGCACCCCGACAGTGAACACTGAAGCTTTCTTT.

The chain combines TRBV3-1 (or the pseudogene TRBV3-2) with TRBJ1-4; no reliable D call. Trimming cost V 0 bases and J 3 bases, with 5 bases left between them. This CDR3 comprises 14 residues. The germline gives CDR1 LGHDT, CDR2 YNNKEL (reference sequence). CDR3 loop: CASSQDSANEKLFF. The CDR3 DNA follows: TGTGCCAGCAGCCAAGACAGCGCTAATGAAAAACTGTTTTTT.

The chain couples TRBV18 to TRBJ1-1; no definite D call. This CDR3 spans 14 amino acids. Between the trimmed V and J ends, which lost 3 bases and 8 bases, there was a span of 16 bases. Germline V gives CDR1 KGHSH, CDR2 LQKENI. The CDR3 nucleotides are TGTGCCAGCTCACCTGAAGGCGGATCGTTAGAAGCTTTCTTT. Protein sequence: CASSPEGGSLEAFF.

The chain uses TRBV9 and TRBJ1-1; D is undetermined. This CDR3 is built from 14 residues. The V and J ends lost 5 bases and 0 bases respectively, with 11 bases between them. CDR1 SGDLS and CDR2 YYNGEE come from the germline V gene. DNA for the CDR3: TGTGCCAGCAGTAGTTCCTCTATGAACACTGAAGCTTTCTTT. Its translation is CASSSSSMNTEAFF.

The chain has TRBV12-5 and TRBJ2-3; TRBD1 agrees at 7 bases. The germline V gene encodes CDR1 LGHNT and CDR2 FRNRAP. The CDR3 totals 18 residues. Unmatched junction bases numbered 15, after V lost 4 bases and J lost 2 bases. Here the CDR3 DNA reads TGTGCTAGTGGTTCGCGGACCCAAGGACAGGCTGACACAGATACGCAGTATTTT. Amino acid sequence: CASGSRTQGQADTDTQYF. Variable domain in full (rest from reference TRBV12-5 and TRBJ2-3): DARVTQTPRHKVTEMGQEVTMRCQPILGHNTVFWYRQTMMQGLELLAYFRNRAPLDDSGMPKDRFSAEMPDATLATLKIQPSEPRDSAVYFCASGSRTQGQADTDTQYFGPGTRLTVL.